The rows below give T cell receptor beta chains drawn from one sample of a study of blood T cell repertoires in COVID-19. Libraries were prepared by immunoSEQ multiplex PCR; TCRdb keeps only in-frame clonotypes and omits some of them. The sample has around 300,000 clones; 70% to 90% are singletons. Sequencing was carried out using peripheral blood. The receptors were gathered from a woman aged 45-60 years with COVID-19, enrolled during active disease. Each CDR3 is given with its conserved first and last residue. Each record gives: D gene, V gene, J gene, clone size, CDR3 protein, CDR3 DNA. D genes are given only for firm matches. Size is stated for part of the rows, as once, few or many counts, or as a class when the clone is expanded.

.	TRBV7-8	TRBJ1-1	.	CASSLRRGPNTEAFF	TGTGCCAGCAGCTTAAGAAGGGGCCCGAACACTGAAGCTTTCTTT
.	TRBV3-1/TRBV3-2	TRBJ1-1	.	CASSPVQKTEAFF	TGTGCCAGCAGCCCCGTACAGAAGACTGAAGCTTTCTTT
.	TRBV11-2	TRBJ1-1	.	CASSLDYRVSAFF	TGTGCCAGCAGCTTAGATTACAGGGTCTCAGCTTTCTTT
TRBD2	TRBV7-9	TRBJ2-1	few	CASSLRLAGGIYNEQFF	TGTGCCAGCAGCTTACGACTAGCGGGAGGGATTTACAATGAGCAGTTCTTC
TRBD2	TRBV5-1	TRBJ2-7	.	CASMMIAGVSHEQYF	TGCGCCAGCATGATGATAGCGGGAGTGTCCCACGAGCAGTACTTC
TRBD2	TRBV7-7	TRBJ2-5	.	CASSFPPVAGTCETQYF	TGTGCCAGCAGCTTCCCCCCGGTAGCGGGGACGTGTGAGACCCAGTACTTC
.	TRBV19	TRBJ1-4	.	CASRSLAANEKLFF	TGTGCCAGTAGATCATTGGCAGCTAATGAAAAACTGTTTTTT
.	TRBV13	TRBJ2-3	.	CASSLTAGITDTQYF	TGTGCCAGCAGCTTAACCGCCGGGATAACAGATACGCAGTATTTT
.	TRBV3-1/TRBV3-2	TRBJ1-3	.	CASQQGSGNTIYF	TGTGCCAGCCAACAGGGTTCTGGAAACACCATATATTTT
TRBD2	TRBV2	TRBJ2-7	.	CASSEYPSGYEQYF	TGTGCCAGCAGTGAATACCCTAGCGGGTACGAGCAGTACTTC
TRBD2	TRBV7-9	TRBJ2-7	.	CASSTGLAGAYEQYF	TGTGCCAGCAGCACGGGACTAGCGGGAGCCTACGAGCAGTACTTC
TRBD2	TRBV9	TRBJ2-2	.	CASSQAVGLAGDYTGELFF	TGTGCCAGCAGCCAGGCCGTGGGACTAGCGGGAGATTACACCGGGGAGCTGTTTTTT
TRBD1	TRBV30	TRBJ2-1	once	CAWSTGQGEGNEQFF	TGTGCCTGGAGTACGGGACAGGGGGAAGGCAATGAGCAGTTCTTC
.	TRBV7-9	TRBJ1-1	once	CASHRGGVTEAFF	TGTGCCAGTCACCGCGGAGGAGTTACTGAAGCTTTCTTT
TRBD2	TRBV11-3	TRBJ2-1	.	CASSFRNVGAGGEQFF	TGTGCCAGCAGCTTTAGAAACGTTGGAGCGGGAGGTGAGCAGTTCTTC
.	TRBV29-1	TRBJ2-3	.	CSVESGTDTQYF	TGCAGCGTTGAGTCCGGTACAGATACGCAGTATTTT
.	TRBV19	TRBJ1-4	.	CASSTGDLTNEKLFF	TGTGCCAGTAGTACAGGGGATTTAACTAATGAAAAACTGTTTTTT
.	TRBV23-1	TRBJ2-3	.	CASRLQVKSGTMSTDTQYF	TGCGCCAGCAGACTACAGGTCAAGTCAGGAACAATGTCCACAGATACGCAGTATTTT
.	TRBV5-4	TRBJ1-2	few	CASSFSGGDGYTF	TGTGCCAGCAGCTTCTCCGGAGGGGACGGCTACACCTTC
.	TRBV3-1/TRBV3-2	TRBJ2-7	.	CASSGATSGSYEQYF	TGTGCCAGCAGCGGGGCGACATCCGGCTCCTACGAGCAGTACTTC
.	TRBV7-9	TRBJ2-7	.	CASSWGRVPYEQYF	TGTGCCAGCAGCTGGGGCCGGGTACCCTACGAGCAGTACTTC
TRBD2	TRBV5-4	TRBJ2-3	.	CASRLGLAESDTQYF	TGTGCCAGCAGACTCGGACTAGCGGAGTCAGATACGCAGTATTTT
.	TRBV29-1	TRBJ2-7	.	CSVLHQPSYEQYF	TGCAGCGTGTTGCATCAACCTAGCTACGAGCAGTACTTC
.	TRBV29-1	TRBJ1-6	.	CSVKQDYNSPLHF	TGCAGCGTTAAACAGGACTATAATTCACCCCTCCACTTT
.	TRBV11-3	TRBJ2-7	.	CASSLRALYEQYF	TGTGCCAGCAGCTTAAGAGCCCTCTACGAGCAGTACTTC
.	TRBV14	TRBJ2-7	.	CASSQEARGYEQYF	TGTGCCAGCAGCCAAGAAGCCAGGGGTTACGAGCAGTACTTC
TRBD1	TRBV12-3/TRBV12-4	TRBJ1-2	.	CASSFDRVYGYTF	TGTGCCAGCAGTTTCGACAGGGTCTATGGCTACACCTTC
TRBD2	TRBV18	TRBJ2-1	.	CASSPLALAGGNEQFF	TGTGCCAGCTCACCACTAGCCTTGGCGGGAGGCAATGAGCAGTTCTTC
TRBD1	TRBV6-5	TRBJ2-1	.	CASRADRGRVDEQFF	TGTGCCAGCAGGGCAGACAGGGGGCGGGTCGATGAGCAGTTCTTC
.	TRBV28	TRBJ1-2	.	CASRPPGVKGYGYTF	TGTGCCAGCAGACCTCCAGGGGTCAAGGGCTATGGCTACACCTTC
.	TRBV5-6	TRBJ2-7	.	CASSFGESYEQYF	TGTGCCAGCAGCTTTGGGGAGTCCTACGAGCAGTACTTC
TRBD1	TRBV4-2	TRBJ1-1	.	CASSQVGTGGGTEAFF	TGTGCCAGCAGCCAAGTCGGGACAGGGGGCGGAACTGAAGCTTTCTTT
.	TRBV7-9	TRBJ2-1	.	CASSRSGISGNEQFF	TGTGCCAGCAGCCGGTCGGGAATATCGGGCAATGAGCAGTTCTTC
TRBD1	TRBV24-1	TRBJ2-1	.	CATRDGQGIHNEQFF	TGTGCCACCAGAGATGGACAGGGGATCCACAATGAGCAGTTCTTC
TRBD2	TRBV5-4	TRBJ2-7	once	CASSHRGSYEQYF	TGTGCCAGCAGCCACCGCGGGAGCTACGAGCAGTACTTC
TRBD1	TRBV30	TRBJ1-5	few	CAWTGTGGQPQHF	TGTGCCTGGACCGGGACAGGGGGCCAGCCCCAGCATTTT
TRBD2	TRBV12-5	TRBJ2-1	few	CASGLGLAGSYNEQFF	TGTGCTAGTGGTTTGGGACTAGCGGGCTCCTACAATGAGCAGTTCTTC
.	TRBV25-1	TRBJ1-1	.	CASSEAARWSEAFF	TGTGCCAGCAGTGAAGCTGCCAGGTGGTCTGAAGCTTTCTTT
TRBD2	TRBV6-1	TRBJ2-7	.	CASSGVGLAGVGEQYF	TGTGCCAGCAGTGGGGTGGGACTAGCGGGAGTAGGCGAGCAGTACTTC
.	TRBV27	TRBJ2-3	.	CASSLSGLPDTQYF	TGTGCCAGCAGTTTATCGGGGCTCCCAGATACGCAGTATTTT
TRBD2	TRBV5-4	TRBJ2-7	.	CASSWGLASSYEQYF	TGTGCCAGCAGCTGGGGACTAGCGAGCTCCTACGAGCAGTACTTC
.	TRBV5-1	TRBJ1-1	.	CASSPSAGALNTEAFF	TGCGCCAGCAGCCCCTCGGCAGGGGCTTTGAACACTGAAGCTTTCTTT
.	TRBV12-5	TRBJ2-3	.	CANRVGESDTQYF	TGTGCTAACAGGGTTGGTGAGTCAGATACGCAGTATTTT
TRBD2	TRBV2	TRBJ2-3	few	CASRRETDTQYF	TGTGCCAGCAGGCGGGAGACAGATACGCAGTATTTT
TRBD1	TRBV5-1	TRBJ1-2	.	CASSLARGQAMGGYTF	TGCGCCAGCAGCTTGGCGAGGGGACAGGCTATGGGTGGCTACACCTTC
.	TRBV6-2/TRBV6-3	TRBJ1-5	few	CASSYWENNQPQHF	TGTGCCAGCAGTTACTGGGAGAATAATCAGCCCCAGCATTTT
.	TRBV27	TRBJ2-1	few	CASRGSSYNEQFF	TGTGCCAGCAGGGGGAGCTCCTACAATGAGCAGTTCTTC
TRBD2	TRBV7-2	TRBJ2-1	.	CASLGGLVNEQFF	TGTGCCAGCTTGGGAGGGTTGGTGAATGAGCAGTTCTTC
.	TRBV4-2	TRBJ1-5	once	CASSAAGVNQPQHF	TGTGCCAGCAGCGCTGCGGGGGTCAATCAGCCCCAGCATTTT
TRBD1	TRBV30	TRBJ2-2	.	CAWRNRGIAGELFF	TGTGCCTGGAGGAACAGGGGGATCGCCGGGGAGCTGTTTTTT
.	TRBV5-6	TRBJ1-2	.	CASSFDERGHGYTF	TGTGCCAGCAGCTTTGACGAGCGGGGACATGGCTACACCTTC
.	TRBV6-5	TRBJ2-5	.	CATHGLAVQETQYF	TGTGCCACACACGGGTTAGCGGTACAAGAGACCCAGTACTTC
.	TRBV5-1	TRBJ1-4	once	CASSSQGRAEKLFF	TGCGCCAGCAGCTCCCAGGGGAGAGCGGAAAAACTGTTTTTT